A selection of T cell receptor beta chains follows, all from one sample in a study of blood T cell repertoires in COVID-19. Method: immunoSEQ multiplex PCR; TCRdb's copy keeps in-frame clones and lacks some. The sample has approximately 160,000 clones, about 86% seen once; the top ten hold roughly 20%. The sample was peripheral blood. Receptor source: a woman older than 75 with acute or convalescent COVID-19. Each CDR3 is given with its conserved first and last residue. D genes are given only for firm matches. Only some rows state a clone size, as once, few, many or a class for expanded clones.

len	v_gene	d_gene	j_gene	abundance	CDR3aa	CDR3nt
14	TRBV11-3	.	TRBJ2-3	.	CASSQRAQGGTQYF	TGTGCCAGCAGCCAGCGGGCCCAGGGGGGTACGCAGTATTTT
15	TRBV10-3	TRBD2	TRBJ2-3	.	CAIRRTSGGVDTQYF	TGTGCCATCAGACGGACTAGCGGGGGGGTCGATACGCAGTATTTT
17	TRBV3-1/TRBV3-2	.	TRBJ1-4	.	CASSQDWARARNEKLFF	TGTGCCAGCAGCCAAGATTGGGCCAGGGCCCGTAATGAAAAACTGTTTTTT
14	TRBV28	TRBD2	TRBJ2-7	.	CSSVGLAGVYEQYF	TGCTCCTCGGTAGGACTAGCGGGAGTCTACGAGCAGTACTTC
16	TRBV7-9	TRBD2	TRBJ2-5	.	CASSSLSGGAAETQYF	TGTGCCAGCAGCTCTCTAAGCGGGGGGGCCGCCGAGACCCAGTACTTC
14	TRBV11-2	.	TRBJ1-1	.	CASSKQTMNTEAFF	TGTGCCAGCAGTAAACAGACAATGAACACTGAAGCTTTCTTT
17	TRBV10-1	TRBD2	TRBJ2-2	once	CASREGLAGYFTGELFF	TGCGCCAGCAGGGAAGGACTAGCGGGATATTTTACCGGGGAGCTGTTTTTT
17	TRBV19	TRBD2	TRBJ2-3	few	CASSHVELAGVTDTQYF	TGTGCCAGTAGTCACGTGGAGCTAGCGGGAGTGACAGATACGCAGTATTTT
15	TRBV11-2	.	TRBJ1-3	.	CASSSRQLSGNTIYF	TGTGCCAGCAGCTCGCGGCAGCTCTCTGGAAACACCATATATTTT
14	TRBV6-5	.	TRBJ1-1	.	CASNQEEGMGEAFF	TGTGCCAGCAATCAAGAGGAGGGGATGGGTGAAGCTTTCTTT
20	TRBV5-1	TRBD2	TRBJ2-4	.	CASSLVVTSGSGSAKNIQYF	TGCGCCAGCAGCTTGGTTGTGACTAGCGGGAGCGGTTCGGCCAAAAACATTCAGTACTTC
17	TRBV15	.	TRBJ2-1	.	CATSGGGVAEAYNEQFF	TGTGCCACCAGCGGGGGTGGGGTAGCGGAGGCCTACAATGAGCAGTTCTTC
14	TRBV28	.	TRBJ1-4	.	CASSLEATNEKLFF	TGTGCCAGCAGTTTGGAGGCAACTAATGAAAAACTGTTTTTT
14	TRBV5-1	.	TRBJ1-1	.	CASKRTLENTEAFF	TGCGCCAGCAAGAGGACTCTGGAGAACACTGAAGCTTTCTTT
13	TRBV30	TRBD1	TRBJ1-2	once	CAWSPGTGYGYTF	TGTGCCTGGAGCCCTGGGACAGGATATGGCTACACCTTC
15	TRBV28	TRBD1	TRBJ1-2	.	CASSLTQGAGYGYTF	TGTGCCAGCAGTTTAACGCAGGGGGCTGGCTATGGCTACACCTTC
13	TRBV7-2	.	TRBJ1-5	.	CASSLAWTQPQHF	TGTGCCAGCAGCTTAGCATGGACACAGCCCCAGCATTTT
14	TRBV18	.	TRBJ2-3	.	CASSPSSGPNTQYF	TGTGCCAGCTCACCAAGCAGCGGTCCGAATACGCAGTATTTT
15	TRBV5-6	TRBD1	TRBJ1-5	.	CASSTGTGGRQPQHF	TGTGCCAGCAGCACCGGGACAGGGGGCCGACAGCCCCAGCATTTT
13	TRBV5-1	TRBD1	TRBJ1-1	.	CASSQTGQIEAFF	TGCGCCAGCAGCCAAACGGGACAGATTGAAGCTTTCTTT
14	TRBV28	TRBD2	TRBJ2-7	.	CASSNSGRNGEQYF	TGTGCCAGCAGTAATAGCGGGAGGAATGGCGAGCAGTACTTC
13	TRBV11-2	.	TRBJ2-5	.	CASSLGQVETQYF	TGTGCCAGCAGCTTAGGCCAGGTTGAGACCCAGTACTTC
16	TRBV7-3	TRBD2	TRBJ2-3	.	CASSFISSGSTDTQYF	TGTGCCAGCAGCTTTATCTCTAGCGGGAGCACAGATACGCAGTATTTT
13	TRBV28	.	TRBJ1-2	.	CASSLNTDYGYTF	TGTGCCAGCAGTTTAAACACCGACTATGGCTACACCTTC
22	TRBV3-1/TRBV3-2	TRBD2	TRBJ2-5	.	CASSQDKGLAGGLGPLQETQYF	TGTGCCAGCAGCCAAGATAAGGGACTAGCGGGAGGGCTGGGACCGCTCCAAGAGACCCAGTACTTC
17	TRBV10-2	TRBD2	TRBJ2-4	.	CASSVTSGRDTKNIQYF	TGCGCCAGCAGTGTGACTAGCGGGAGAGATACCAAAAACATTCAGTACTTC
11	TRBV24-1	.	TRBJ2-7	.	CATSDLDGWYF	TGTGCCACCAGTGATTTAGACGGGTGGTACTTC
16	TRBV27	.	TRBJ1-6	.	CASSLSAGSYNSPLHF	TGTGCCAGCAGTTTAAGTGCAGGCTCCTATAATTCACCCCTCCACTTT
18	TRBV28	.	TRBJ1-1	.	CASSLYASPLGRNTEAFF	TGTGCCAGCAGTTTATACGCCTCTCCTTTAGGGAGGAACACTGAAGCTTTCTTT